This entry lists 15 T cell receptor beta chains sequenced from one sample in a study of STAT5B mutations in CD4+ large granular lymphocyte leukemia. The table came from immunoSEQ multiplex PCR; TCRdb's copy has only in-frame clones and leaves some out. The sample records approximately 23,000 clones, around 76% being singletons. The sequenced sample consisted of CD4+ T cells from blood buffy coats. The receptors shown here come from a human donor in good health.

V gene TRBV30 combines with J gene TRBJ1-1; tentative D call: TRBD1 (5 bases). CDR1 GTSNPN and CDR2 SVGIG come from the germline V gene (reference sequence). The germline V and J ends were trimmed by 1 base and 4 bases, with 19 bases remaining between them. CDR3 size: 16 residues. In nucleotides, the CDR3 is TGTGCCTGGAGTGGGGGGAGCCTGGGCTTGGGCACTGAAGCTTTCTTT. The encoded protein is CAWSGGSLGLGTEAFF.

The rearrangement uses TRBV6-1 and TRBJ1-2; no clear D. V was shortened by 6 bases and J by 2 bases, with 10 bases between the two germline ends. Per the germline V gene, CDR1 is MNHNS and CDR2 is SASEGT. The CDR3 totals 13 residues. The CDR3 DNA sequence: TGTGCCAGCAGATTAAACCTAAACTATGGCTACACCTTC. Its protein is CASRLNLNYGYTF.

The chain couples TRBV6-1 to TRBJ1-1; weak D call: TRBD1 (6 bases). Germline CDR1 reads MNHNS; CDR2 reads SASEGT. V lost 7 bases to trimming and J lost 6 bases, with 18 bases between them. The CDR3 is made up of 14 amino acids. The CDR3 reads CASTLGRGFSEAFF. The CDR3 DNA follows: TGTGCCAGCACCTTGGGGAGGGGGTTCTCTGAAGCTTTCTTT.

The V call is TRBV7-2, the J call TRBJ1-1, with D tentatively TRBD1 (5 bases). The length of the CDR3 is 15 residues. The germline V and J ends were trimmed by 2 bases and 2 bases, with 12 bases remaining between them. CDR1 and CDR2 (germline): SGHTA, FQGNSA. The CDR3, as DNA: TGTGCCAGCAGCTTATTCAGGGCCCTTAACACTGAAGCTTTCTTT. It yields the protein CASSLFRALNTEAFF.

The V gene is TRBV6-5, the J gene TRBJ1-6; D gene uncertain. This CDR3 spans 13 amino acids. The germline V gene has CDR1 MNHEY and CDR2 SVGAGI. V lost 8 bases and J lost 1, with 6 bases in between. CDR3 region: CASGVSYNSPLHF. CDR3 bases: TGTGCCAGCGGGGTGTCCTATAATTCACCCCTCCACTTT.

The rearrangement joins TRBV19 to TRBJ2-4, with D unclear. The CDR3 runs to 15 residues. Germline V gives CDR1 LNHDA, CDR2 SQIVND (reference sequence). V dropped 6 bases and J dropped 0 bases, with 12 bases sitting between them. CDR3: CASREGEAAKNIQYF. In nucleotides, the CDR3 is TGTGCCAGTAGGGAAGGAGAGGCAGCCAAAAACATTCAGTACTTC.

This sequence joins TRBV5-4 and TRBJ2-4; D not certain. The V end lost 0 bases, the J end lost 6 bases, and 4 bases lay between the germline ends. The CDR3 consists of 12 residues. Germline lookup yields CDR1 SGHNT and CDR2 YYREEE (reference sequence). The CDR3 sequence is CASSLDSNIQYF. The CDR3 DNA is TGTGCCAGCAGCTTGGACTCAAACATTCAGTACTTC.

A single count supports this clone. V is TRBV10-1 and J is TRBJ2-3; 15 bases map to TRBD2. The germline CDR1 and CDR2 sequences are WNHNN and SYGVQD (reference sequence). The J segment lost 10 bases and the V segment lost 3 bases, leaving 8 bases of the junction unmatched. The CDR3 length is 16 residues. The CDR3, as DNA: TGCGCCAGCAGTGAACCGGGACTAGCGGGAGGTTTGGCGCAGTATTTT. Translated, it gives CASSEPGLAGGLAQYF.

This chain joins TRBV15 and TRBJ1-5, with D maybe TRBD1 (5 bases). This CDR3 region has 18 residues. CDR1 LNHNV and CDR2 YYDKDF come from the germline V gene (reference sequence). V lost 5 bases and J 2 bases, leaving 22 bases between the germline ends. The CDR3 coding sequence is TGTGCCACCAGCCCATATTATGAGGGCAGGGACCGCAATCAGCCCCAGCATTTT. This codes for CATSPYYEGRDRNQPQHF.

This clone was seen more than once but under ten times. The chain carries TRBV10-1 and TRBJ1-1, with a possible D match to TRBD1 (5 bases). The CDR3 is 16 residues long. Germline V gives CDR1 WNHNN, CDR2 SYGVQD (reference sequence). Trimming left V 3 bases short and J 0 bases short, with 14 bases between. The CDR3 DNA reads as TGCGCCAGCAGTGAAGAGGGCAGGGCCTTGAACACTGAAGCTTTCTTT. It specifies CASSEEGRALNTEAFF.

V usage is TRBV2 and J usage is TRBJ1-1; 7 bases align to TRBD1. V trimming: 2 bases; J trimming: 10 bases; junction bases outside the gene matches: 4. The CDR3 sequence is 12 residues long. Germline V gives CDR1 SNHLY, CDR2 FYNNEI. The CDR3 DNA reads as TGTGCCAGCAGTGAAAACAGGGGAGGAGCTTTCTTT. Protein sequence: CASSENRGGAFF.

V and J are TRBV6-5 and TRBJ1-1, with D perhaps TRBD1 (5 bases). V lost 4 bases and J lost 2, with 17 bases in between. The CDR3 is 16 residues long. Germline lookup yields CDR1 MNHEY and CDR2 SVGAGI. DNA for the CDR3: TGTGCCAGCAGTTCACGGTGGGGCAGGGTTAACACTGAAGCTTTCTTT. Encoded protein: CASSSRWGRVNTEAFF.

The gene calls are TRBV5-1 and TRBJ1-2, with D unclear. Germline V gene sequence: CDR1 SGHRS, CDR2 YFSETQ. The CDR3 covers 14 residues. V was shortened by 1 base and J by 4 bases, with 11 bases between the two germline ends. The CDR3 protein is CASSLTRMSYGYTF. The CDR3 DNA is TGCGCCAGCAGCTTGACTAGAATGTCCTATGGCTACACCTTC.

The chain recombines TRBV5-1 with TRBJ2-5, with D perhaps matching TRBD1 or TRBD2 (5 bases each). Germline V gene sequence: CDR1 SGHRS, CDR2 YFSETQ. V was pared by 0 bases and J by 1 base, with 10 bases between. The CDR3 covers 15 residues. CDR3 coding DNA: TGCGCCAGCAGCTTGGCCACCGGGACCCAAGAGACCCAGTACTTC. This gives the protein CASSLATGTQETQYF.

CDR3 sequence: CASSSQTGADTQYF. The CDR3 DNA reads as TGCGCCAGCAGCTCTCAGACTGGGGCCGATACGCAGTATTTT. The chain combines TRBV4-3 with TRBJ2-3, with TRBD1 as a possible D gene (5 bases). V shed 5 bases and J shed 6 bases, with 15 bases lying between them. The germline gives CDR1 LGHNA, CDR2 YSLEER. The CDR3 contains 14 residues.